This T cell receptor (beta chain) was obtained from a study of control samples from healthy donors and cancer patients. Only in-frame clones appear in the TCRdb table, and some are missing; sequencing was by immunoSEQ multiplex PCR. The profile covers about 150,000 clones, with roughly 93% appearing a single time and less than 6% taken by the ten largest. Points on this clone: The junction does not match germline at one end; this may be a read error.

Germline loops: CDR1 MNHNS, CDR2 SASEGT. CDR3 length equals 17 residues. Sequencing was performed on blood. The chain combines TRBV6-1 with TRBJ1-5; D perhaps matches TRBD1 (5 bases). The TCR sequence derives from a man between 18 and 35 years old in good health. Here the CDR3 reads CASSEGWGVRGNQPQHF. Written as DNA, the CDR3 is TGTGCCAGCAGCGAAGGGTGGGGGGTGCGTGGCAATCAGCCCCAGCATTTT.